Following are 5 T cell receptor beta chains from one sample sequenced in a study of cytomegalovirus exposure and HLA in healthy donors. The primer mix had 60 Vbeta and 13 Jbeta primers. Sequencing was performed with immunoSEQ multiplex PCR; in TCRdb, only in-frame clones are kept and a portion is missing. This sample has 100,000 to 150,000 clones, with 75% to 80% found just once. Sequencing used PBMCs. The receptors shown here come from a man aged 40-49 years in good health and CMV-seronegative.

This clone came up once. V gene TRBV9 combines with J gene TRBJ1-6; 7 bases line up with TRBD1. The CDR3 extends over 15 amino acids. CDR1 and CDR2 (germline): SGDLS, YYNGEE. The junction had 10 bases not matched to a gene; V was cut back by 3 bases and J by 10 bases. In nucleotides, the CDR3 is TGTGCCAGCAGCGGCCCCGACAGGGCGGACTCACCCCTCCACTTT. Residues: CASSGPDRADSPLHF.

The chain combines TRBV7-6 with TRBJ1-6; 10 bases are a match to TRBD1. Trimming took 1 base from V and 10 from J; bases not matched to a gene: 4. Germline loops: CDR1 SGHVS, CDR2 FNYEAQ. This CDR3 has 15 residues. The CDR3 reads CASSLEGTGESPLHF. In DNA form, the CDR3 reads TGTGCCAGCAGCTTAGAGGGGACAGGGGAGTCACCCCTCCACTTT. Filled out from reference TRBV7-6 and TRBJ1-6, the complete variable domain reads GAGVSQSPRYKVTKRGQDVALRCDPISGHVSLYWYRQALGQGPEFLTYFNYEAQQDKSGLPNDRFSAERPEGSISTLTIQRTEQRDSAMYRCASSLEGTGESPLHFGNGTRLTVT.

The genes are TRBV7-9 and TRBJ1-5, with 7 bases fitting TRBD1. From germline, CDR1 is SEHNR and CDR2 FQNEAQ (reference sequence). The CDR3 totals 16 residues. V shed 0 bases and J 3 bases; nucleotides not matched to a gene: 5. Here the CDR3 reads CASSLATGFVNQPQHF. The CDR3 DNA reads TGTGCCAGCAGCTTAGCGACAGGGTTTGTCAATCAGCCCCAGCATTTT. The full variable domain, completed using reference TRBV7-9 and TRBJ1-5, is DTGVSQNPRHKITKRGQNVTFRCDPISEHNRLYWYRQTLGQGPEFLTYFQNEAQLEKSRLLSDRFSAERPKGSFSTLEIQRTEQGDSAMYLCASSLATGFVNQPQHFGDGTRLSIL.

The chain combines TRBV15 with TRBJ1-1, with D possibly TRBD1 on 6 matching bases. The CDR3 loop spans 16 amino acids. Per the germline V gene, CDR1 is LNHNV and CDR2 is YYDKDF (reference sequence). The germline V and J ends were trimmed by 5 bases and 1 base, with 17 bases remaining between them. DNA of the CDR3: TGTGCCACCAGCCGAGGGCAGGGGAGTACGAACACTGAAGCTTTCTTT. It translates to CATSRGQGSTNTEAFF.

This clone was picked up a small number of times. This chain joins TRBV20-1 and TRBJ1-1, with D possibly matching TRBD1 (6 bases). The CDR3 is 11 residues long. Germline CDR1 and CDR2: DFQATT and SNEGSKA (reference sequence). The ends were cut back, 6 bases at V and 14 bases at J, with 19 bases in the middle. This chain's CDR3 is CSAIRDTRKFF. DNA of the CDR3: TGCAGTGCCATCCGGGACACTCGTAAATTCTTT.